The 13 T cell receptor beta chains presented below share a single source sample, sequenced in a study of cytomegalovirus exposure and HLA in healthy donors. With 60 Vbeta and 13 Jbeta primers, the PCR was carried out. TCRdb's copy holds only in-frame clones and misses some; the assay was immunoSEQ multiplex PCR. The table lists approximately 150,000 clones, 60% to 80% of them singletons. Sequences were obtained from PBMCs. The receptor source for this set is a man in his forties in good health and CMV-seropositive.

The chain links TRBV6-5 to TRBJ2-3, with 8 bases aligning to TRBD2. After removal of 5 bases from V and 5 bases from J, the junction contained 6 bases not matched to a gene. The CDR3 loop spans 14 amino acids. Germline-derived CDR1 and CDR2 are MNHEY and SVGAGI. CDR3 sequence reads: CASSTSGSVDTQYF. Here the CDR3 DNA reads TGTGCCAGCAGTACCAGCGGGAGTGTAGATACGCAGTATTTT.

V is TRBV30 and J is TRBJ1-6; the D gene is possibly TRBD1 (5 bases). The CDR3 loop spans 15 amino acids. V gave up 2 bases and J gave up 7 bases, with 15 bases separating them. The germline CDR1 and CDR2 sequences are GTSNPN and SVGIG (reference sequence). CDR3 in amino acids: CAWSWGGGRNSPLHF. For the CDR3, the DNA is TGTGCCTGGAGTTGGGGGGGTGGCCGGAATTCACCCCTCCACTTT.

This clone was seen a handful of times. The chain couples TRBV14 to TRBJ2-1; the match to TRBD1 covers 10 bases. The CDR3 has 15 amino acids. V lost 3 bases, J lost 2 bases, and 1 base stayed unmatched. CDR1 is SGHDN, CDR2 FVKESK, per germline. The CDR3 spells CASSQGQGTYNEQFF. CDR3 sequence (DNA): TGTGCCAGCAGCCAGGGACAGGGGACCTACAATGAGCAGTTCTTC.

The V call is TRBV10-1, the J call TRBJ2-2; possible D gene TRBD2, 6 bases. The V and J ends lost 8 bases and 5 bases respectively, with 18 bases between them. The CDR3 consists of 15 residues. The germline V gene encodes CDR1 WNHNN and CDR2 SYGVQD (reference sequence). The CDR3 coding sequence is TGCGCCAGCGCCCCGGGGCAGGGAGGAACCGGGGAGCTGTTTTTT. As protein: CASAPGQGGTGELFF.

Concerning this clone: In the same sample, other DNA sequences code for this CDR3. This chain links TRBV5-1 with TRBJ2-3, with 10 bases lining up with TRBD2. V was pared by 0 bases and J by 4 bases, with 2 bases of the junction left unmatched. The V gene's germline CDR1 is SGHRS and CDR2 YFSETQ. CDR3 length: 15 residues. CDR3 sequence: CASSLVLAGADTQYF. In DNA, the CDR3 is TGCGCCAGCAGCTTGGTGCTAGCGGGAGCAGATACGCAGTATTTT.

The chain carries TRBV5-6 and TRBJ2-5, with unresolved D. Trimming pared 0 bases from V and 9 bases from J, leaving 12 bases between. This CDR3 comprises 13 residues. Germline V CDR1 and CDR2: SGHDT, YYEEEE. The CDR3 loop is CASSLGSLVAQYF. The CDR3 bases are TGTGCCAGCAGCTTGGGTAGCCTCGTGGCCCAGTACTTC.

DNA for the CDR3: TGTGCCAGCAGTTCACTAGCGGGAGCAAAGGGAGAGCAGTACTTC. Translated, it gives CASSSLAGAKGEQYF. The rearrangement uses TRBV27 and TRBJ2-7; 11 nucleotides line up with TRBD2. The CDR3 loop spans 15 amino acids. The germline gives CDR1 MNHEY, CDR2 SMNVEV (reference sequence). V was clipped by 4 bases and J by 7 bases; unmatched bases: 9.

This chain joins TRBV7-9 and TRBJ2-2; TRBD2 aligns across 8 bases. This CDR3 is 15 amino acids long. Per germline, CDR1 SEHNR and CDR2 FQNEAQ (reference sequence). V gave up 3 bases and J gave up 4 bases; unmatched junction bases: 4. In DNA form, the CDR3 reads TGTGCCAGCAGCTTTAGCGGGAAGGGCACCGGGGAGCTGTTTTTT. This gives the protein CASSFSGKGTGELFF. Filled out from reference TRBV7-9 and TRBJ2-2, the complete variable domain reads DTGVSQNPRHKITKRGQNVTFRCDPISEHNRLYWYRQTLGQGPEFLTYFQNEAQLEKSRLLSDRFSAERPKGSFSTLEIQRTEQGDSAMYLCASSFSGKGTGELFFGEGSRLTVL.

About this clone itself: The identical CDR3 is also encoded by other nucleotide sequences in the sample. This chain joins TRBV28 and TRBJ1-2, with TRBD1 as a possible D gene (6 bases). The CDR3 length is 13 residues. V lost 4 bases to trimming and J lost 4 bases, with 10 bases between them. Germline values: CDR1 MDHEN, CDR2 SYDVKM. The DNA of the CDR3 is TGTGCCAGCAGTTCGGGACAAATCTATGGCTACACCTTC. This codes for CASSSGQIYGYTF.

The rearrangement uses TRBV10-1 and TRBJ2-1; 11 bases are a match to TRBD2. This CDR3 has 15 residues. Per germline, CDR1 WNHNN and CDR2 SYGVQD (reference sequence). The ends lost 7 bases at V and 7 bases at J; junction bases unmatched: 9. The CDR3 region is CASMPGLAVGNEQFF. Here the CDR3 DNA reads TGCGCCAGCATGCCGGGACTAGCGGTGGGGAATGAGCAGTTCTTC.

CDR3 sequence: CASSRDRYPTEQYF. The CDR3, as DNA: TGTGCCAGCAGCCGCGACAGGTACCCTACCGAGCAGTACTTC. V gene TRBV11-3 combines with J gene TRBJ2-7; perhaps TRBD1 as D (6 bases). This CDR3 has 14 amino acids. Trimming took off 5 bases at V and 6 bases at J, with 17 bases between the two ends. Germline V gene data show CDR1 as SGHNT and CDR2 as YENEEA.

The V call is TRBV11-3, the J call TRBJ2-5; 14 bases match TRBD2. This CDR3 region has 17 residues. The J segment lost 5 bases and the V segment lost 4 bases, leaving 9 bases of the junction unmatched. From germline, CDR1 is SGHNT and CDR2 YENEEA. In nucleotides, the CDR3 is TGTGCCAGCAGCTCAGGGACTAGCGGGGGACTGTGGGAGACCCAGTACTTC. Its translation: CASSSGTSGGLWETQYF.

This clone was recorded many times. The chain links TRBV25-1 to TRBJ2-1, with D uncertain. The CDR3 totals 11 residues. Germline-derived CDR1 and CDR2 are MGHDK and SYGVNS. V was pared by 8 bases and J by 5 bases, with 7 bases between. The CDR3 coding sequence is TGTGCCAGCGCACAAGACAATGAGCAGTTCTTC. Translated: CASAQDNEQFF. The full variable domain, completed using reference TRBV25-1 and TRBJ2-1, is EADIYQTPRYLVIGTGKKITLECSQTMGHDKMYWYQQDPGMELHLIHYSYGVNSTEKGDLSSESTVSRIRTEHFPLTLESARPSHTSQYLCASAQDNEQFFGPGTRLTVL.